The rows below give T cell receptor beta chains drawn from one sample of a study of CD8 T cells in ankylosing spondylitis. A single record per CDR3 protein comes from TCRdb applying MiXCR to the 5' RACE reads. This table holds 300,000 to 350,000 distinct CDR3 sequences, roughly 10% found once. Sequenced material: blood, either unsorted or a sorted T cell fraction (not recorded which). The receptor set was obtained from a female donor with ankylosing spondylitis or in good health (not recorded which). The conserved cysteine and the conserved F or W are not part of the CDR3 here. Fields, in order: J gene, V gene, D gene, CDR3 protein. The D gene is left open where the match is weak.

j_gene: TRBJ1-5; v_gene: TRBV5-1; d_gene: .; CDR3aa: ASSLGGEPSPQH
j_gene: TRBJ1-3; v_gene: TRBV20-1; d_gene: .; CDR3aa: SAPLGSGNTIY
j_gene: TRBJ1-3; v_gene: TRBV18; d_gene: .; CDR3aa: ASSPDVGRTSGNTIY
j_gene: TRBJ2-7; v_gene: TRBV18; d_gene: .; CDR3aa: ASSLQRSSYEQY
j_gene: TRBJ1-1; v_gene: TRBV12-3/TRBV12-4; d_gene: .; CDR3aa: ASSNSPGGAF
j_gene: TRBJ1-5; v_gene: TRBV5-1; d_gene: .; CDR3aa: ASSLGGVPNQPQH
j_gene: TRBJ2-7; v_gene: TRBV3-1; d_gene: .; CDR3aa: ASSRYQVAYEQY
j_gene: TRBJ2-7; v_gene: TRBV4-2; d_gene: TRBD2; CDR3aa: ASSPLAGVNYEQY
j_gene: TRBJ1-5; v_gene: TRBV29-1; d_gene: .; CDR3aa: SVRAGKEQPQH
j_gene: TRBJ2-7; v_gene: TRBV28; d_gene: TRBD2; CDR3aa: ASSSIAGVEQY
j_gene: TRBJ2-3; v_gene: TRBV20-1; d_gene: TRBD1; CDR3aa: SARDGARQGEDTQY
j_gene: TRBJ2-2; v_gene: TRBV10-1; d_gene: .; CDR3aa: ASSPTTTLPGELF
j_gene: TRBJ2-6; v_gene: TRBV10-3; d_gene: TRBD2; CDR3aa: AISRGGDLSSGANVLT
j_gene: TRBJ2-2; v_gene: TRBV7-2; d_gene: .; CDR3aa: ASSLFARGLTGELF
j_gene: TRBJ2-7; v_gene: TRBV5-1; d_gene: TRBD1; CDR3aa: ASSPRTGGSYEQY
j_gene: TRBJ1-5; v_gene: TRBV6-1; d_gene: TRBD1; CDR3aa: ASSEMAGGSNQPQH
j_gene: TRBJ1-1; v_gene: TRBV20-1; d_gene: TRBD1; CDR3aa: SAGDPGTEDTEAF
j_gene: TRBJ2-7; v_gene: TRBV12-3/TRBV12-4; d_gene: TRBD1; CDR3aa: ASSLRGRHEQY
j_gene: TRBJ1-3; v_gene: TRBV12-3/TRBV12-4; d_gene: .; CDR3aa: ASSPESGLSGNTIY
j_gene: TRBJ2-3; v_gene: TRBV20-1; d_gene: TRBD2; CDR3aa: SAPTSGDTDTQY
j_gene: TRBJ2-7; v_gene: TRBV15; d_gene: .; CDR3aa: ATSRDSSFGEQY
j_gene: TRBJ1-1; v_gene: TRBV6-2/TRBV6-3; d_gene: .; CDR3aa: ASTREFPGFEAF
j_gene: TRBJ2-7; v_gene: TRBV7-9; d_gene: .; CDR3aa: ASSIVAGKSKRNEQY
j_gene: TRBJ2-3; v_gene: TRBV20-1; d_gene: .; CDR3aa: SARVGDTQY
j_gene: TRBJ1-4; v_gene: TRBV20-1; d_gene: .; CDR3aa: SARAGVEKLF
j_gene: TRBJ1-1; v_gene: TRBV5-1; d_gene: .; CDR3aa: ASSLGGSNEAF
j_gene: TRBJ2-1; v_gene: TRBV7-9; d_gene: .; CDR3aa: ASSSRFGVDYNEQF
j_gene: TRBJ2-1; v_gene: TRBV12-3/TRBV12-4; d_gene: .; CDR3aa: ASERIGGLSYNEQF
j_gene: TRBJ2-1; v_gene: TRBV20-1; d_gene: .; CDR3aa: SAKHTRVYNEQF
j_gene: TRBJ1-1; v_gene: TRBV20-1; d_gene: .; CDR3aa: SARDLGGLNTEAF
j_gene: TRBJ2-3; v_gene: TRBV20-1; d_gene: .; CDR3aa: SAKDSTDTQY